These T cell receptor beta chains were read from a single sample in a study of T cell responses to AZD1222 COVID-19 vaccine. Using immunoSEQ multiplex PCR, the repertoire was profiled, and TCRdb retains in-frame clones only, with some absent. This sample has 95,000 to 150,000 clones; roughly 87% occur once, and the top ten carry approximately 9.2%. The source material was peripheral blood, sampled on day 0 of AZD1222 vaccination. The receptors were sampled from an adult in good health. The CDR3 runs from the conserved cysteine through the conserved F or W. The order of the fields is CDR3 DNA, CDR3 protein, V gene, D gene, J gene, clone size. D genes are given only for firm matches. Clone size is shown for a subset of rows, as once, few, many or a class of expanded clone.

CDR3nt: TGTGCCAGTAGTATAAGGGAGGTAACCTACAATGAGCAGTTCTTC; CDR3aa: CASSIREVTYNEQFF; v_gene: TRBV19; d_gene: NA; j_gene: TRBJ2-1; abundance: NA
CDR3nt: TGTGCCAGCAGTCCCGGGACAGGAGTGGCCGGGGAGCTGTTTTTT; CDR3aa: CASSPGTGVAGELFF; v_gene: TRBV5-4; d_gene: TRBD1; j_gene: TRBJ2-2; abundance: NA
CDR3nt: TGTGCCAGCTCACCACTATCTAGCGGGACAGGCACAGATACGCAGTATTTT; CDR3aa: CASSPLSSGTGTDTQYF; v_gene: TRBV18; d_gene: TRBD2; j_gene: TRBJ2-3; abundance: once
CDR3nt: TGTGCCAGCAGTTTAAGAGTTCCCGGGGAGCTGTTTTTT; CDR3aa: CASSLRVPGELFF; v_gene: TRBV27; d_gene: NA; j_gene: TRBJ2-2; abundance: NA
CDR3nt: TGTGCCAGCAGCAAACAGGGGCGTACCTACGAGCAGTACTTC; CDR3aa: CASSKQGRTYEQYF; v_gene: TRBV21-1; d_gene: NA; j_gene: TRBJ2-7; abundance: NA
CDR3nt: TGTGCCAGCAGCTTAAGGCAGGGAGGGCATGGCTACACCTTC; CDR3aa: CASSLRQGGHGYTF; v_gene: TRBV7-6; d_gene: NA; j_gene: TRBJ1-2; abundance: NA
CDR3nt: TGTGCCAGCAGCTTGAACACCGGGGAGCTGTTTTTT; CDR3aa: CASSLNTGELFF; v_gene: TRBV7-2; d_gene: NA; j_gene: TRBJ2-2; abundance: once
CDR3nt: TGTGCCACGGGACAGGTCGAGAACTATGGCTACACCTTC; CDR3aa: CATGQVENYGYTF; v_gene: TRBV24-1; d_gene: TRBD1; j_gene: TRBJ1-2; abundance: NA
CDR3nt: TGTGCCAGCGAAGGACTCTCCTACGAGCAGTACTTC; CDR3aa: CASEGLSYEQYF; v_gene: TRBV2; d_gene: NA; j_gene: TRBJ2-7; abundance: once
CDR3nt: TGTGCCAGCAGCTCAAGACAGGGTCACATCTATGGCTACACCTTC; CDR3aa: CASSSRQGHIYGYTF; v_gene: TRBV5-4; d_gene: TRBD1; j_gene: TRBJ1-2; abundance: NA
CDR3nt: TGTGCCAGCTCACCTTTACAGGGGGCGGACACTGAAGCTTTCTTT; CDR3aa: CASSPLQGADTEAFF; v_gene: TRBV18; d_gene: TRBD1; j_gene: TRBJ1-1; abundance: NA
CDR3nt: TGTGCCAGCAGCGTAGATCATGGGACAGTGGACGGCTACACCTTC; CDR3aa: CASSVDHGTVDGYTF; v_gene: TRBV9; d_gene: TRBD1; j_gene: TRBJ1-2; abundance: NA
CDR3nt: TGCGCCAGCAGCTTGCGGTTCGGGTCCTACGAGCAGTACTTC; CDR3aa: CASSLRFGSYEQYF; v_gene: TRBV5-1; d_gene: NA; j_gene: TRBJ2-7; abundance: NA
CDR3nt: TGTGCCAGCAGCTTAGTGCGTGGAGGGTACGAGCAGTACTTC; CDR3aa: CASSLVRGGYEQYF; v_gene: TRBV11-2; d_gene: NA; j_gene: TRBJ2-7; abundance: NA
CDR3nt: TGTGCCACCAGTGATCCGTCGACAGGGGGCACAGATACGCAGTATTTT; CDR3aa: CATSDPSTGGTDTQYF; v_gene: TRBV24-1; d_gene: TRBD1; j_gene: TRBJ2-3; abundance: NA
CDR3nt: TGCGCCAGCAGCTTGGATCCATTAGCGGGGGGCCGGGAGACCCAGTACTTC; CDR3aa: CASSLDPLAGGRETQYF; v_gene: TRBV5-1; d_gene: TRBD2; j_gene: TRBJ2-5; abundance: NA
CDR3nt: TGTGCCAGCAGTGCCCGGGACTCAAACACCGGGGAGCTGTTTTTT; CDR3aa: CASSARDSNTGELFF; v_gene: TRBV6-4; d_gene: NA; j_gene: TRBJ2-2; abundance: many
CDR3nt: TGTGCCAGCAGTTACGATCTCACAGGGGTAAACACTGAAGCTTTCTTT; CDR3aa: CASSYDLTGVNTEAFF; v_gene: TRBV6-5; d_gene: TRBD1; j_gene: TRBJ1-1; abundance: NA
CDR3nt: TGTGCCAGCAGCTTAGCTGCCGGGACCCAGTACTTC; CDR3aa: CASSLAAGTQYF; v_gene: TRBV11-1; d_gene: NA; j_gene: TRBJ2-5; abundance: few
CDR3nt: TGCGCCAGCAGTGAATGGGGGAATGAGCAGTTCTTC; CDR3aa: CASSEWGNEQFF; v_gene: TRBV10-1; d_gene: NA; j_gene: TRBJ2-1; abundance: NA
CDR3nt: TGTGCCAGCAGTCCCACTAGCGGACGTTCCTACGAGCAGTACTTC; CDR3aa: CASSPTSGRSYEQYF; v_gene: TRBV27; d_gene: TRBD2; j_gene: TRBJ2-7; abundance: NA
CDR3nt: TGTGCCAGCAGTTCTTTGGGACAGGGAGGCACTGAAGCTTTCTTT; CDR3aa: CASSSLGQGGTEAFF; v_gene: TRBV6-5; d_gene: TRBD1; j_gene: TRBJ1-1; abundance: NA
CDR3nt: TGTGCCAGCAGCTTTTCGGCGAATCGGAACTACGAGCAGTACTTC; CDR3aa: CASSFSANRNYEQYF; v_gene: TRBV5-6; d_gene: NA; j_gene: TRBJ2-7; abundance: NA
CDR3nt: TGTGCCAGCAGCCCGAGATTGGGGGGCACTGAAGCTTTCTTT; CDR3aa: CASSPRLGGTEAFF; v_gene: TRBV6-4; d_gene: NA; j_gene: TRBJ1-1; abundance: NA
CDR3nt: TGTGCCAGCAGCTCCCTACAGGGGGTCGAAAACATTCAGTACTTC; CDR3aa: CASSSLQGVENIQYF; v_gene: TRBV7-9; d_gene: TRBD1; j_gene: TRBJ2-4; abundance: NA
CDR3nt: TGTGCCACCAGTGATTCCTCTAGGGCCGATGAGCAGTTCTTC; CDR3aa: CATSDSSRADEQFF; v_gene: TRBV24-1; d_gene: NA; j_gene: TRBJ2-1; abundance: NA
CDR3nt: TGTGCCAGTAGTGCCACTAGCGGAATCTCCTACGAGCAGTACTTC; CDR3aa: CASSATSGISYEQYF; v_gene: TRBV19; d_gene: TRBD2; j_gene: TRBJ2-7; abundance: few
CDR3nt: TGTGCCAGCAGCCCCGGGACTACGAACACCGGGGAGCTGTTTTTT; CDR3aa: CASSPGTTNTGELFF; v_gene: TRBV7-2; d_gene: TRBD2; j_gene: TRBJ2-2; abundance: NA
CDR3nt: TGTGCCAGCAGCCTGACTAGCGGGAAGAATGAGCAGTTCTTC; CDR3aa: CASSLTSGKNEQFF; v_gene: TRBV7-3; d_gene: TRBD2; j_gene: TRBJ2-1; abundance: NA
CDR3nt: TGTGCCAGCAGTTACCGAAGGGGGGGCAATCAGCCCCAGCATTTT; CDR3aa: CASSYRRGGNQPQHF; v_gene: TRBV6-5; d_gene: NA; j_gene: TRBJ1-5; abundance: NA
CDR3nt: TGTGCCAGCAGCTTGCACAGGGTCAACTATGGCTACACCTTC; CDR3aa: CASSLHRVNYGYTF; v_gene: TRBV5-8; d_gene: NA; j_gene: TRBJ1-2; abundance: once
CDR3nt: TGCGCCAGCAGGGAAGCAACTAATGAAAAACTGTTTTTT; CDR3aa: CASREATNEKLFF; v_gene: TRBV5-1; d_gene: NA; j_gene: TRBJ1-4; abundance: NA
CDR3nt: TGTGCCAGCAGCCCGGGACAGAGTTCCTACGGCCAAGAGACCCAGTACTTC; CDR3aa: CASSPGQSSYGQETQYF; v_gene: TRBV28; d_gene: TRBD1; j_gene: TRBJ2-5; abundance: NA
CDR3nt: TGTGCCAGTAGTCCCCAGGGACAGGGGTATGGCTACACCTTC; CDR3aa: CASSPQGQGYGYTF; v_gene: TRBV19; d_gene: TRBD1; j_gene: TRBJ1-2; abundance: NA
CDR3nt: TGCGCCAGCAGCGTTACTAGCGGACTAGGGGAGCTGTTTTTT; CDR3aa: CASSVTSGLGELFF; v_gene: TRBV5-1; d_gene: TRBD2; j_gene: TRBJ2-2; abundance: NA
CDR3nt: TGTGCCAGCAGCTCCCGGACTAGCGGTTACCAAGAGACCCAGTACTTC; CDR3aa: CASSSRTSGYQETQYF; v_gene: TRBV7-9; d_gene: TRBD2; j_gene: TRBJ2-5; abundance: NA
CDR3nt: TGTGCCAGCCGTACAACAGCTACCTATGGCTACACCTTC; CDR3aa: CASRTTATYGYTF; v_gene: TRBV9; d_gene: NA; j_gene: TRBJ1-2; abundance: NA
CDR3nt: TGCGCCAGCAGCTTGGCGGGAATTACTGGGAACACCGGGGAGCTGTTTTTT; CDR3aa: CASSLAGITGNTGELFF; v_gene: TRBV5-1; d_gene: NA; j_gene: TRBJ2-2; abundance: NA
CDR3nt: TGTGCCAGCAGCCACGTGAGGGGCAACACCGGGGAGCTGTTTTTT; CDR3aa: CASSHVRGNTGELFF; v_gene: TRBV11-2; d_gene: NA; j_gene: TRBJ2-2; abundance: NA
CDR3nt: TGTGCCAGCAGATTCACAGGGGGCGCTTACAATGAGCAGTTCTTC; CDR3aa: CASRFTGGAYNEQFF; v_gene: TRBV7-9; d_gene: TRBD1; j_gene: TRBJ2-1; abundance: NA
CDR3nt: TGTGCCAGCAGTGAAAGTGGGACAGGAAAAAACACTGAAGCTTTCTTT; CDR3aa: CASSESGTGKNTEAFF; v_gene: TRBV2; d_gene: TRBD1; j_gene: TRBJ1-1; abundance: NA
CDR3nt: TGCGCCAGCAGCCAATTATTATCTGAAGCTTTCTTT; CDR3aa: CASSQLLSEAFF; v_gene: TRBV4-1; d_gene: NA; j_gene: TRBJ1-1; abundance: few
CDR3nt: TGTGCCAGCATTCGGACGGAGGGTTCTCTCTATGGCTACACCTTC; CDR3aa: CASIRTEGSLYGYTF; v_gene: TRBV14; d_gene: NA; j_gene: TRBJ1-2; abundance: NA
CDR3nt: TGTGCCAGCAGCAAAACCGGGACTAGCCTCTACGAGCAGTACTTC; CDR3aa: CASSKTGTSLYEQYF; v_gene: TRBV21-1; d_gene: NA; j_gene: TRBJ2-7; abundance: NA
CDR3nt: TGTGCCAGCAACAAAGCAGGGGGCAAAAACATTCAGTACTTC; CDR3aa: CASNKAGGKNIQYF; v_gene: TRBV5-8; d_gene: TRBD1; j_gene: TRBJ2-4; abundance: NA
CDR3nt: TGTGCCAGCAGCGGCGGGACAAACTCTGGAAACACCATATATTTT; CDR3aa: CASSGGTNSGNTIYF; v_gene: TRBV7-2; d_gene: NA; j_gene: TRBJ1-3; abundance: NA
CDR3nt: TGTGCCACCAGTGATGATCCAGGGGGCACAGATACGCAGTATTTT; CDR3aa: CATSDDPGGTDTQYF; v_gene: TRBV24-1; d_gene: NA; j_gene: TRBJ2-3; abundance: NA
CDR3nt: TGTGCCAGCAGCCCGAGGGTTGGCGAGCAGTACTTC; CDR3aa: CASSPRVGEQYF; v_gene: TRBV6-2/TRBV6-3; d_gene: NA; j_gene: TRBJ2-7; abundance: NA
CDR3nt: TGTGCCAGCAGCTTAGGGGCAGCGGGTAGTGGAAACACCATATATTTT; CDR3aa: CASSLGAAGSGNTIYF; v_gene: TRBV7-3; d_gene: NA; j_gene: TRBJ1-3; abundance: NA
CDR3nt: TGTGCCAGCCGTTCACCTCGTCGCGACAGGGACGAGCAGTACTTC; CDR3aa: CASRSPRRDRDEQYF; v_gene: TRBV28; d_gene: TRBD1; j_gene: TRBJ2-7; abundance: NA
CDR3nt: TGTGCCAGCAGCCCCATGAGTAGCGCTAGGGAGACCCAGTACTTC; CDR3aa: CASSPMSSARETQYF; v_gene: TRBV13; d_gene: NA; j_gene: TRBJ2-5; abundance: NA
CDR3nt: TGTGCCAGCAGCTTAGGAGGACTAGCGGGGGGGAACACCGGGGAGCTGTTTTTT; CDR3aa: CASSLGGLAGGNTGELFF; v_gene: TRBV7-2; d_gene: TRBD2; j_gene: TRBJ2-2; abundance: NA
CDR3nt: TGTGCCAGCTCACCTGGACAGGGCGCCTACGAGCAGTACTTC; CDR3aa: CASSPGQGAYEQYF; v_gene: TRBV18; d_gene: TRBD1; j_gene: TRBJ2-7; abundance: NA
CDR3nt: TGTGCCAGCACTCAGGGGGATGGGAACACTGAAGCTTTCTTT; CDR3aa: CASTQGDGNTEAFF; v_gene: TRBV28; d_gene: TRBD1; j_gene: TRBJ1-1; abundance: NA
CDR3nt: TGTGCCAGTAGTATAAAAGGGACTCCTACCTACGAGCAGTACTTC; CDR3aa: CASSIKGTPTYEQYF; v_gene: TRBV19; d_gene: NA; j_gene: TRBJ2-7; abundance: NA
CDR3nt: TGTGCCAGCTCACCCGGACAGGGTGAGACCCAGTACTTC; CDR3aa: CASSPGQGETQYF; v_gene: TRBV18; d_gene: TRBD1; j_gene: TRBJ2-5; abundance: NA
CDR3nt: TGTGCCAGCAGTTCCGGTGTGGGTCAAGAGACCCAGTACTTC; CDR3aa: CASSSGVGQETQYF; v_gene: TRBV7-9; d_gene: NA; j_gene: TRBJ2-5; abundance: NA
CDR3nt: TGTGCCATCAGTGAGTCGACGGGGAGGGTCTACGAGCAGTACTTC; CDR3aa: CAISESTGRVYEQYF; v_gene: TRBV10-3; d_gene: TRBD2; j_gene: TRBJ2-7; abundance: NA
CDR3nt: TGTGCCAGCAGTTTGGGGGGAAGCAATCAGCCCCAGCATTTT; CDR3aa: CASSLGGSNQPQHF; v_gene: TRBV28; d_gene: NA; j_gene: TRBJ1-5; abundance: NA